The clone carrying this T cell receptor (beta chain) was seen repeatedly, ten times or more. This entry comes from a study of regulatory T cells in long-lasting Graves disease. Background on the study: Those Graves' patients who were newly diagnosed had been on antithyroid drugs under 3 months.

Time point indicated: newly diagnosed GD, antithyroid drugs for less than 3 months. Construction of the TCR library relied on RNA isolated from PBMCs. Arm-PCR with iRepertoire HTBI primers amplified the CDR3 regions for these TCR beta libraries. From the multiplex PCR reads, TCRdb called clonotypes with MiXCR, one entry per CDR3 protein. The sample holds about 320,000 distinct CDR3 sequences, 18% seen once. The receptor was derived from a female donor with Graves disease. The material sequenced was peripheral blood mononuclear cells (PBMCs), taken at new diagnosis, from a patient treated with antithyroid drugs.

The CDR3 DNA is TGTGCCAGCAGTGTATTGACAGGGGACGAGCAGTACTTC. It encodes CASSVLTGDEQYF. This chain uses TRBV2 with TRBJ2-7; 8 bases line up with TRBD1. Germline V gene sequence: CDR1 SNHLY, CDR2 FYNNEI. Trimming took 4 bases from V and 5 from J; bases not matched to a gene: 4. CDR3 length: 13 residues.